The 7 T cell receptor beta chains given below trace back to one sample, sequenced in a study of cytomegalovirus exposure and HLA in healthy donors. Produced via immunoSEQ multiplex PCR; TCRdb's table is partial and in-frame only. The table records 100,000 to 120,000 clones, approximately 89% of them present only once. The specimen was PBMCs. These receptors were collected from a young woman in good health and CMV-seronegative.

V gene TRBV7-3 combines with J gene TRBJ2-7; 8 nucleotides match TRBD1. Trimming removed 0 bases from V and 7 bases from J; junction bases left unmatched: 8. Germline CDR1 and CDR2: SGHTA and FQGTGA. CDR3 length: 15 residues. Written as DNA, the CDR3 is TGTGCCAGCAGCTTAACCCCGGGACAGGCAGGGGAGCAGTACTTC. Amino acid sequence: CASSLTPGQAGEQYF.

The chain is built from TRBV27 and TRBJ2-7; D perhaps matches TRBD2 (5 bases). V gave up 6 bases and J gave up 1 base, with 16 bases separating them. Germline V lookup: CDR1 MNHEY, CDR2 SMNVEV (reference sequence). The CDR3 length is 15 residues. Written as DNA, the CDR3 is TGTGCCAGCAGAAAAGGACTCAAACAGTCCTACGAGCAGTACTTC. Encoded protein: CASRKGLKQSYEQYF.

The genes are TRBV5-4 and TRBJ2-7; TRBD1 matches at 7 bases. CDR1 is SGHNT and CDR2 is YYREEE in the germline V gene (reference sequence). The V gene end was trimmed by 3 bases and the J gene end by 0 bases; junction bases not matched to a gene: 6. The CDR3 contains 15 residues. CDR3 in DNA: TGTGCCAGCAGCTCGCCAGGGGGTTCCTCCTACGAGCAGTACTTC. It yields the protein CASSSPGGSSYEQYF.

The chain joins TRBV2 to TRBJ1-2; D possibly corresponds to TRBD1 (6 bases). Looked up from germline, CDR1 is SNHLY and CDR2 is FYNNEI. Trimming took 8 bases from V and 6 from J, leaving 22 bases between them. CDR3 length: 15 residues. CDR3 in amino acids: CASYRDTYDKDGYTF. CDR3 DNA sequence: TGTGCCAGCTACAGGGACACCTACGATAAGGATGGCTACACCTTC.

The CDR3 coding sequence is TGTGCCAGCAGTTTTTTTGTACGGGGAGAGACCCAGTACTTC. This sequence encodes CASSFFVRGETQYF. The chain has TRBV28 and TRBJ2-5; D possibly corresponds to TRBD2 (5 bases). Germline-derived CDR1 and CDR2 are MDHEN and SYDVKM. With 3 bases removed from V and 4 bases from J, the gap between germline ends came to 12 bases. The CDR3 is 14 amino acids.

The chain's CDR3 is CASSLNEKLFF. CDR3 nucleotide sequence: TGTGCCAGCAGTCTTAATGAAAAACTGTTTTTT. The V gene is TRBV7-3, the J gene TRBJ1-4; D not resolved. The CDR3 is 11 residues long. CDR1 and CDR2 (germline): SGHTA, FQGTGA. Trimming removed 6 bases from V and 4 bases from J, with 3 bases in between.

This chain uses TRBV2 with TRBJ2-2; D gene uncertain. V lost 3 bases and J 7 bases, leaving 6 bases between the germline ends. CDR1 is SNHLY, CDR2 FYNNEI, per germline. The CDR3 has 12 amino acids. The CDR3 DNA sequence: TGTGCCAGCAGTGAGAGGAGCGGGGAGCTGTTTTTT. It yields the protein CASSERSGELFF. The full variable domain, in which reference TRBV2 and TRBJ2-2 provide the parts outside the CDR3, is EPEVTQTPSHQVTQMGQEVILRCVPISNHLYFYWYRQILGQKVEFLVSFYNNEISEKSEIFDDQFSVERPDGSNFTLKIRSTKLEDSAMYFCASSERSGELFFGEGSRLTVL.